This T cell receptor (beta chain) was observed in a study of T cell responses to AZD1222 COVID-19 vaccine. Overall study findings and caveats: CD4 TCRs associated with vaccination spanned spike, dominating at 160-218 and 743-854.

Measured with immunoSEQ multiplex PCR; TCRdb has only the in-frame clones, and not every one. The sample contains about 83,000 clones, roughly 88% of which appear only once. Germline V lookup: CDR1 SGDLS, CDR2 YYNGEE. With 4 bases clipped from V and 8 bases from J, the junction kept 8 bases outside the gene matches. There are 14 residues in the CDR3. As for this clone: Its antigen is not identified.

Source: peripheral blood, taken 28 days after the second AZD1222 dose. The V gene is TRBV9, the J gene TRBJ2-1; 8 bases fit TRBD2. The TCR originated in an adult who received the AZD1222 COVID-19 vaccine. The chain's CDR3 is CASSNTSGGDEQFF. The CDR3 DNA is TGTGCCAGCAGCAACACTAGCGGCGGCGATGAGCAGTTCTTC.